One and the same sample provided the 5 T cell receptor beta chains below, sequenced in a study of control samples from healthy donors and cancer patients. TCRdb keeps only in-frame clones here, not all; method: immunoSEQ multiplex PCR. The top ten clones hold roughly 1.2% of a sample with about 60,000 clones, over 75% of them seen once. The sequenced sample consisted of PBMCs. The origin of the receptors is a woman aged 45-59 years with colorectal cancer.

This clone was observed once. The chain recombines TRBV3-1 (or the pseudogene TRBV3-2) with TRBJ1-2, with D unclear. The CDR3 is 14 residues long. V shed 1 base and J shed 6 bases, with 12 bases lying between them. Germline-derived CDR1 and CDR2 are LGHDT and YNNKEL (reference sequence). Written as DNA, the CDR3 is TGTGCCAGCAGCCAAGGCCCTGAGGACCATGGCTACACCTTC. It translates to CASSQGPEDHGYTF.

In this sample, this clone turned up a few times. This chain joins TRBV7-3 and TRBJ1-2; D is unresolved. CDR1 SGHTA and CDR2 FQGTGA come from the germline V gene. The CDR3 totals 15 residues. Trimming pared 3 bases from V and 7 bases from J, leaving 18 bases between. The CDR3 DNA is TGTGCCAGCAGCTTCGACCCTCAGGTTTACGGTGGCTACACCTTC. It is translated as CASSFDPQVYGGYTF. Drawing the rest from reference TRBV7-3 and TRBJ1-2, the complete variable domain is GAGVSQTPSNKVTEKGKYVELRCDPISGHTALYWYRQSLGQGPEFLIYFQGTGAADDSGLPNDRFFAVRPEGSVSTLKIQRTERGDSAVYLCASSFDPQVYGGYTFGSGTRLTVV.

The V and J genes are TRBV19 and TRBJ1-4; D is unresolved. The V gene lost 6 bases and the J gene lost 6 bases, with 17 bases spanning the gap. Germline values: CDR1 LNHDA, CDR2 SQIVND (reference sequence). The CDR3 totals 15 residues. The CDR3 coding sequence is TGTGCCAGTAGACCTTACTCCGGCGGTGATGAAAAACTGTTTTTT. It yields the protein CASRPYSGGDEKLFF.

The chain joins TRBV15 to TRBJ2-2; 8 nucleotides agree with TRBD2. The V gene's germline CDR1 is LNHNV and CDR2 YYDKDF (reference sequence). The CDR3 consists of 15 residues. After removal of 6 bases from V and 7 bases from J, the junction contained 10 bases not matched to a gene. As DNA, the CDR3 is TGTGCCACCAGGCCGGGACTAGGCCTGGGCGGGGAGCTGTTTTTT. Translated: CATRPGLGLGGELFF.

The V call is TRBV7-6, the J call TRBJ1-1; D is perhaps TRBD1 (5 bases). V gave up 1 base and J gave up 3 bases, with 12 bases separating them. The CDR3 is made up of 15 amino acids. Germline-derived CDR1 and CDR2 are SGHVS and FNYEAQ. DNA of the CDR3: TGTGCCAGCAGCTTAGTTGCAGGGTCGGACACTGAAGCTTTCTTT. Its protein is CASSLVAGSDTEAFF.